The 16 T cell receptor beta chains below come from one sample, sequenced in a study of blood T cell repertoires in COVID-19. Libraries were prepared by immunoSEQ multiplex PCR; TCRdb keeps only in-frame clonotypes and omits some of them. This table holds approximately 170,000 clones, roughly four fifths found once. Source material: peripheral blood. The receptors were sampled from an older woman with COVID-19, enrolled during active disease.

This clone was counted only a few times. This chain links TRBV6-5 with TRBJ2-5; D is perhaps TRBD1 (6 bases). The CDR3 has 15 residues. Germline-derived CDR1 and CDR2 are MNHEY and SVGAGI. With 5 bases removed from V and 1 base from J, the gap between germline ends came to 14 bases. Here the CDR3 reads CASSRSPDSQETQYF. The CDR3 DNA reads TGTGCCAGCAGTCGTTCTCCGGACAGCCAAGAGACCCAGTACTTC.

As for this clone: One junction end does not reproduce the germline sequence, and a read error may be involved. This rearrangement joins TRBV5-1 to TRBJ2-5, with 9 bases aligning to TRBD2. This CDR3 contains 15 residues. Germline CDR1 SGHRS, CDR2 YFSETQ. The CDR3 region has the DNA TGCGCCAGCAGCTTTGCCAGCGGGGGGAAAGAAACCCAGTACTTC. Residues: CASSFASGGKETQYF.

This chain links TRBV19 with TRBJ2-3, with TRBD2 matching over 7 bases. Unmatched junction bases numbered 5, after V lost 5 bases and J lost 0 bases. Germline V gene sequence: CDR1 LNHDA, CDR2 SQIVND (reference sequence). This CDR3 contains 15 residues. CDR3 protein: CASSLTGGSTDTQYF. The CDR3 DNA sequence: TGTGCCAGTAGTCTCACCGGGGGGAGCACAGATACGCAGTATTTT.

The V gene is TRBV28, the J gene TRBJ1-2; possibly TRBD1 for D (5 bases). Per the germline V gene, CDR1 is MDHEN and CDR2 is SYDVKM. The V end lost 8 bases, the J end lost 0 bases, and 19 bases lay between the germline ends. This CDR3 has 16 amino acids. The CDR3, as DNA: TGTGCCAGCTCAGGGAGGGAAGGAGATTCTAACTATGGCTACACCTTC. It is translated as CASSGREGDSNYGYTF.

The genes are TRBV2 and TRBJ1-5; the match to TRBD1 covers 7 bases. CDR1 and CDR2 (germline): SNHLY, FYNNEI. This CDR3 is 13 amino acids long. V lost 8 bases to trimming and J lost 3 bases; unmatched junction nucleotides: 4. CDR3 nucleotide sequence: TGTGCCAGCCAAGACAGGGCCAATCAGCCCCAGCATTTT. Translated, it gives CASQDRANQPQHF. Full variable domain (remainder filled in from reference TRBV2 and TRBJ1-5): EPEVTQTPSHQVTQMGQEVILRCVPISNHLYFYWYRQILGQKVEFLVSFYNNEISEKSEIFDDQFSVERPDGSNFTLKIRSTKLEDSAMYFCASQDRANQPQHFGDGTRLSIL.

The chain couples TRBV19 to TRBJ2-7; 10 bases match TRBD2. Trimming cost V 5 bases and J 4 bases; bases outside gene matches: 8. The CDR3 spans 15 residues. The germline V gene has CDR1 LNHDA and CDR2 SQIVND (reference sequence). The CDR3 DNA follows: TGTGCCAGTAGTCCTACGACTAGCGGGCTTTACGAGCAGTACTTC. Its protein product is CASSPTTSGLYEQYF.

The V gene is TRBV7-9, the J gene TRBJ2-2, with D perhaps matching TRBD1 (5 bases). The CDR3 runs 16 residues. Trimming took 5 bases from V and 4 from J, leaving 17 bases between them. Germline V gene data show CDR1 as SEHNR and CDR2 as FQNEAQ (reference sequence). DNA for the CDR3: TGTGCCAGCAGCACCCGGAGACAGTTGATCACCGGGGAGCTGTTTTTT. It is translated as CASSTRRQLITGELFF.

The chain carries TRBV27 and TRBJ2-5, with TRBD1 identical over 10 bases. This CDR3 region has 15 residues. Germline values: CDR1 MNHEY, CDR2 SMNVEV (reference sequence). The V and J ends lost 5 bases and 1 base, in that order; junction bases with no gene match: 4. CDR3 loop: CASSTRTGGQETQYF. The CDR3 nucleotides read TGTGCCAGCAGTACCCGGACAGGGGGCCAAGAGACCCAGTACTTC.

The chain combines TRBV7-2 with TRBJ2-7; 8 positions agree with TRBD2. Germline V CDR1 and CDR2: SGHTA, FQGNSA. V gave up 5 bases and J gave up 6 bases; unmatched junction bases: 12. This CDR3 is built from 15 residues. Here the CDR3 reads CASSPLALAETEQYF. The CDR3 DNA is TGTGCCAGCAGCCCCTTGGCACTAGCGGAAACCGAGCAGTACTTC. The complete variable domain, with remaining parts taken from reference TRBV7-2 and TRBJ2-7, reads GAGVSQSPSNKVTEKGKDVELRCDPISGHTALYWYRQSLGQGLEFLIYFQGNSAPDKSGLPSDRFSAERTGGSVSTLTIQRTQQEDSAVYLCASSPLALAETEQYFGPGTRLTVT.

The V call is TRBV3-1 (or the pseudogene TRBV3-2), the J call TRBJ1-4; tentative D call: TRBD1 (6 bases). This CDR3 is 14 amino acids long. Germline V gene lookup returns CDR1 LGHDT and CDR2 YNNKEL (reference sequence). V was shortened by 2 bases and J by 10 bases, with 14 bases between the two germline ends. The DNA for the CDR3 is TGTGCCAGCAGCCAACAGGGGAGTCAGGGAAAACTGTTTTTT. Protein product: CASSQQGSQGKLFF.

This chain connects TRBV10-3 to TRBJ1-1; maybe TRBD1 (6 bases). The CDR3 length is 13 residues. V was trimmed by 7 bases and J by 1 base, leaving 10 bases between them. Germline CDR1 ENHRY, CDR2 SYGVKD. In DNA, the CDR3 is TGTGCCATCATTCGGGACAAGAACACTGAAGCTTTCTTT. This encodes CAIIRDKNTEAFF.

This chain uses TRBV29-1 with TRBJ2-3; no definite D call. The CDR3 loop spans 12 amino acids. The germline V gene has CDR1 SQVTM and CDR2 ANQGSEA. With 8 bases removed from V and 0 bases from J, the gap between germline ends came to 9 bases. CDR3 DNA sequence: TGCAGCTTAACTACTAGCACAGATACGCAGTATTTT. The encoded protein is CSLTTSTDTQYF.

Only one count was recorded for this clone. The CDR3 spells CASSPASSGGREKLFF. The CDR3 DNA is TGTGCCAGCAGCCCAGCCTCCTCAGGGGGCCGTGAAAAACTGTTTTTT. The V call is TRBV28, the J call TRBJ1-4; TRBD1 matches at 8 bases. Looked up from germline, CDR1 is MDHEN and CDR2 is SYDVKM. This CDR3 region has 16 residues. V was pared by 6 bases and J by 7 bases, with 13 bases of the junction left unmatched.

This rearrangement joins TRBV21-1 to TRBJ2-4; the D call of TRBD2 is as the table states it, not checked on the DNA. TRBV21-1 constitutes a pseudogene. This CDR3 has 22 residues. Here the CDR3 reads CASSNVGQVLRSGRSAKNIQYF. DNA for the CDR3: TGTGCCAGCAGCAATGTGGGGCAGGTGCTACGAAGCGGGAGATCGGCCAAAAACATTCAGTACTTC.

The gene calls are TRBV7-2 and TRBJ1-2; no clear D. Germline CDR1 reads SGHTA; CDR2 reads FQGNSA. The CDR3 totals 12 residues. The V and J ends lost 3 bases and 7 bases respectively, with 9 bases between them. The CDR3 reads CASSFGLGGYTF. In DNA, the CDR3 is TGTGCCAGCAGCTTCGGGTTAGGTGGCTACACCTTC. The variable domain in full, with the rest retrieved from reference TRBV7-2 and TRBJ1-2, is GAGVSQSPSNKVTEKGKDVELRCDPISGHTALYWYRQSLGQGLEFLIYFQGNSAPDKSGLPSDRFSAERTGGSVSTLTIQRTQQEDSAVYLCASSFGLGGYTFGSGTRLTVV.

The CDR3 region is CASSYLIEKGSGRPQETQYF. CDR3 coding DNA: TGTGCCAGCAGTTACCTCATAGAAAAGGGTAGCGGAAGGCCCCAAGAGACCCAGTACTTC. The chain carries TRBV6-2 or TRBV6-3 and TRBJ2-5, with D possibly matching TRBD2 (6 bases). The CDR3 consists of 20 residues. Between the trimmed V and J ends, which lost 2 bases and 1 base, there was a span of 26 bases. CDR1 is MNHEY, CDR2 SVGEGT, per germline.